This entry is about one T cell receptor (beta chain). Its antigen remains unidentified. Measured with immunoSEQ multiplex PCR; TCRdb has only the in-frame clones, and not every one. The sample carries some 41,000 clones, about 88% recorded once. This sample is part of a study of OX40 agonist ivuxolimab in advanced cancers. Germline lookup yields CDR1 MNHNS and CDR2 SASEGT. The CDR3 is 14 residues long. Trimming pared 8 bases from V and 5 bases from J, leaving 16 bases between. Autoimmune disease history or systemic immunosuppression was exclusionary. Study findings and constraints: CD4+ and CD8+ T cells in blood underwent clonal expansion by week 6 at 0.1 to 3.0 mg/kg.

The V call is TRBV6-1, the J call TRBJ2-1; D not resolved. This clonotype originated in an adult with an advanced solid tumor such as melanoma, head and neck, liver or kidney cancer. The sample in question was CD4+ or CD8+ T cells sorted from blood, obtained in a trial of the OX40 agonist ivuxolimab. Here the CDR3 reads CASATARKNNEQFF. For the CDR3, the DNA is TGTGCCAGCGCTACGGCCCGGAAAAACAATGAGCAGTTCTTC.